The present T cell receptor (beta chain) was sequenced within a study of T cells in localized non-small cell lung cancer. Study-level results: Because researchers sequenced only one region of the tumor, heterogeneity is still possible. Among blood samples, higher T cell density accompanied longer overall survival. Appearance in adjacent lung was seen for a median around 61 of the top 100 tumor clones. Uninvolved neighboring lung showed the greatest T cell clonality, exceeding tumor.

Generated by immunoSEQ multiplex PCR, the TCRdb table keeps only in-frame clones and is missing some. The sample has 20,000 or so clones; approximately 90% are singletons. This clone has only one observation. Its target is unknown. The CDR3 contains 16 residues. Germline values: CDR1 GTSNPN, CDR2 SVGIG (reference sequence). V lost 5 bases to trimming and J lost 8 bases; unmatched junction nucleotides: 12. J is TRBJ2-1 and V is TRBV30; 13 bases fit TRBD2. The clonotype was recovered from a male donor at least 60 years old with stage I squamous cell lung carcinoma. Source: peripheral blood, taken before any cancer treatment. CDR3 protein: CAWQRPGTSGVDEQFF. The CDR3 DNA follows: TGTGCCTGGCAGAGACCGGGGACTAGCGGGGTCGATGAGCAGTTCTTC. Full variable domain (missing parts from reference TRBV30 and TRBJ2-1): SQTIHQWPATLVQPVGSPLSLECTVEGTSNPNLYWYRQAAGRGLQLLFYSVGIGQISSEVPQNLSASRPQDRQFILSSKKLLLSDSGFYLCAWQRPGTSGVDEQFFGPGTRLTVL.